Shown below are 20 T cell receptor beta chains from a single sample sequenced in a study of regulatory T cells in long-lasting Graves disease. Arm-PCR of CDR3 regions and iRepertoire HTBI primers were the basis on which TCR beta libraries were built. Via MiXCR, TCRdb re-called the multiplex PCR reads, giving one row per CDR3 protein. The top ten hold just under 30% of the sample, which has almost 350,000 distinct CDR3 sequences, roughly 21% seen once. The time point is: persistent/refractory GD, antithyroid drugs over 5 years with positive TRAb. RNA from PBMCs was the source of the TCR library. Source: peripheral blood mononuclear cells (PBMCs), taken when the disease was refractory, from a patient treated with antithyroid drugs. These receptors all stem from a female donor with Graves disease.

The chain uses TRBV18 and TRBJ2-3, with 12 bases lining up with TRBD2. CDR1 KGHSH and CDR2 LQKENI come from the germline V gene. This CDR3 region has 20 residues. The junction had 19 bases not matched to a gene; V was cut back by 6 bases and J by 3 bases. CDR3 in DNA: TGTGCCAGCTCCCCCCTCGGGGCGGCTAGCGGGAGGGCGAGGACAGATACGCAGTATTTT. It yields the protein CASSPLGAASGRARTDTQYF.

This clonotype has just a few counts. The junction departs from germline at one end; a sequencing error may be responsible. This sequence joins TRBV5-1 and TRBJ1-3; D unclear. Germline V lookup: CDR1 SGHRS, CDR2 YFSETQ. The CDR3 has 15 residues. This CDR3 reads CASSMGRNSGNTIYF. For the CDR3, the DNA is TGTGCCAGCAGCATGGGAAGAAACTCTGGAAACACCATATATTTT. Combining the CDR3 with reference TRBV5-1 and TRBJ1-3 gives the whole variable domain KAGVTQTPRYLIKTRGQQVTLSCSPISGHRSVSWYQQTPGQGLQFLFEYFSETQRNKGNFPGRFSGRQFSNSRSEMNVSTLELGDSALYLCASSMGRNSGNTIYFGEGSWLTVV.

The gene calls are TRBV3-1 and TRBJ1-3; D remains unclear. The CDR3 runs to 15 residues. Germline V lookup: CDR1 LGHDT, CDR2 YNNKEL (reference sequence). Trimming removed 1 base from V and 0 bases from J, with 7 bases in between. The CDR3, as DNA: TGTGCCAGCAGCCAAGGCACCTCCTCTGGAAACACCATATATTTT. This sequence encodes CASSQGTSSGNTIYF.

This clonotype showed up just a few times. The chain uses TRBV7-6 and TRBJ1-5, with D perhaps matching TRBD1 (6 bases). The V gene lost 1 base and the J gene lost 1 base, with 11 bases spanning the gap. The CDR3 extends over 16 amino acids. Germline CDR1 is SGHVS and CDR2 is FNYEAQ. DNA for the CDR3: TGTGCCAGCAGCTTAGAAATAGGGGGGAGCAATCAGCCCCAGCATTTT. Its protein is CASSLEIGGSNQPQHF.

The chain employs TRBV2 and TRBJ2-4; D gene ambiguous. The V gene lost 4 bases and the J gene lost 0 bases, with 7 bases spanning the gap. Germline lookup yields CDR1 SNHLY and CDR2 FYNNEI. This CDR3 contains 14 residues. The CDR3 DNA follows: TGTGCCAGCAGTGGGGGATTAGCCAAAAACATTCAGTACTTC. Protein product: CASSGGLAKNIQYF.

This clonotype was detected only a few times. The V call is TRBV18, the J call TRBJ1-3, with TRBD1 as a possible D gene (6 bases). The V gene's germline CDR1 is KGHSH and CDR2 LQKENI. The germline V and J ends were trimmed by 3 bases and 5 bases, with 14 bases remaining between them. The CDR3 has 15 residues. This chain's CDR3 is CASSPGGAQRNTIYF. The CDR3 DNA sequence: TGTGCCAGCTCACCGGGGGGGGCGCAGAGAAACACCATATATTTT.

This rearrangement joins TRBV4-1 to TRBJ1-2; D is perhaps TRBD1 (5 bases). The V gene lost 1 base and the J gene lost 4 bases, with 13 bases spanning the gap. The V gene's germline CDR1 is MGHRA and CDR2 YSYEKL. This CDR3 is built from 15 residues. This CDR3 is CASSQGVGTSYGYTF. The CDR3 DNA sequence: TGCGCCAGCAGCCAAGGGGTCGGGACGAGCTATGGCTACACCTTC.

This clonotype was counted many times. CDR3 coding DNA: TGTGCCATCAGTGAGTCAGGAGGGAACACTGAAGCTTTCTTT. Its translation: CAISESGGNTEAFF. The genes are TRBV10-3 and TRBJ1-1; the D is unclear. The V gene lost 0 bases and the J gene lost 1 base, with 6 bases spanning the gap. In germline, CDR1 is ENHRY, CDR2 SYGVKD. The CDR3 totals 14 residues.

The chain carries TRBV7-9 and TRBJ2-1, with 7 bases that match TRBD1. This CDR3 spans 14 amino acids. V lost 5 bases to trimming and J lost 8 bases; unmatched junction nucleotides: 9. Looked up from germline, CDR1 is SEHNR and CDR2 is FQNEAQ (reference sequence). The CDR3 DNA follows: TGTGCCAGCAGCGGGGTTGGGACAGCCCATGAGCAGTTCTTC. Protein sequence: CASSGVGTAHEQFF.

As for this clonotype: The DNA is left out, because the CDR3 cannot be placed on it with certainty; the CDR3 is given as TCRdb lists it. The genes are TRBV20-1 and TRBJ1-4; the table's D call, TRBD1, has no DNA check behind it. Termini included, the CDR3 measures 13 amino acids. Per germline, CDR1 DFQATT and CDR2 SNEGSKA (reference sequence). CDR3 protein: CSAMETGMKNCFF.

This clonotype was seen a single time. The chain combines TRBV6-2 or TRBV6-3 with TRBJ1-2; D is perhaps TRBD1 (5 bases). Trimming cost V 10 bases and J 9 bases, with 21 bases left between them. CDR3 length: 13 residues. Looked up from germline, CDR1 is MNHEY and CDR2 is SVGEGT. The CDR3 is CAISRGSLSSYTF. The CDR3 DNA reads TGTGCCATCTCGAGGGGCAGTTTATCGAGCTACACCTTC.

This clonotype was seen at least ten times. This chain connects TRBV12-3 or TRBV12-4 to TRBJ1-4; 7 nucleotides line up with TRBD1. The CDR3 runs 13 residues. Trimming cost V 6 bases and J 6 bases; bases outside gene matches: 4. CDR3 sequence: CASSRDRDEKLFF. CDR3 coding DNA: TGTGCCAGCAGCAGAGACAGGGATGAAAAACTGTTTTTT.

The rearrangement links TRBV29-1 to TRBJ1-3; tentative D call: TRBD1 (5 bases). The CDR3 sequence is 14 residues long. Germline V gene data show CDR1 as SQVTM and CDR2 as ANQGSEA. The V and J ends lost 4 bases and 0 bases respectively, with 10 bases between them. The CDR3 DNA follows: TGCAGCGTTGGGGTGGGGACCTCTGGAAACACCATATATTTT. Protein sequence: CSVGVGTSGNTIYF.

This clonotype was detected many times. The chain uses TRBV6-1 and TRBJ1-6; TRBD1 matches at 8 bases. The CDR3 consists of 15 residues. Germline V gives CDR1 MNHNS, CDR2 SASEGT. With 3 bases clipped from V and 10 bases from J, the junction kept 8 bases outside the gene matches. The CDR3 sequence is CASSDRTGGDSPLHF. The CDR3 region has the DNA TGTGCCAGCAGTGACCGTACAGGGGGGGACTCACCCCTCCACTTT.

Comment on this clonotype: This may be a read error: a much more frequent sequence differs by one nucleotide. The genes are TRBV7-8 and TRBJ1-2, with unresolved D. Germline values: CDR1 SGHVS, CDR2 FQNEAQ. The length of the CDR3 is 10 residues. CDR3 sequence reads: CASTLTVLSF. The CDR3 DNA follows: TGTGCCAGCACCTTAACCGTTCTCTCCTTC. Based on the CDR3 plus reference TRBV7-8 and TRBJ1-2, the full variable domain is GAGVSQSPRYKVAKRGQDVALRCDPISGHVSLFWYQQALGQGPEFLTYFQNEAQLDKSGLPSDRFFAERPEGSVSTLKIQRTQQEDSAVYLCASTLTVLSFGSGTRLTVV.

Written as DNA, the CDR3 is TGTGCCTGGAGTGATCCCTACCGGGAGCGAGGGGAGACCCAGTACTTC. Encoded protein: CAWSDPYRERGETQYF. The rearrangement joins TRBV30 to TRBJ2-5, with D possibly being TRBD2 (6 bases). This CDR3 is 16 amino acids long. V lost 1 base and J lost 5, with 20 bases in between. Germline-derived CDR1 and CDR2 are GTSNPN and SVGIG (reference sequence).

In its sample, this clonotype was seen many times. The chain employs TRBV2 and TRBJ1-5, with 7 bases lining up with TRBD1. This CDR3 has 14 residues. After removal of 4 bases from V and 7 bases from J, the junction contained 7 bases not matched to a gene. Germline V gene lookup returns CDR1 SNHLY and CDR2 FYNNEI. The CDR3 here is CASSGQTGSQPQHF. CDR3 DNA: TGTGCCAGCAGTGGTCAGACAGGGTCACAGCCCCAGCATTTT.

In its sample, this clonotype was seen many times. The chain recombines TRBV2 with TRBJ2-7; the D is unclear. The V and J ends lost 5 bases and 4 bases respectively, with 3 bases between them. The CDR3 sequence is 10 residues long. Germline-derived CDR1 and CDR2 are SNHLY and FYNNEI. The CDR3 sequence is CASSWYEQYF. Written as DNA, the CDR3 is TGTGCCAGCAGTTGGTACGAGCAGTACTTC.

This CDR3 is CASSWWTSGGETQYF. In DNA, the CDR3 is TGTGCCAGCAGCTGGTGGACTAGCGGGGGGGAGACCCAGTACTTC. The J gene is TRBJ2-5, the V gene TRBV7-8; 14 bases align to TRBD2. V was pared by 4 bases and J by 5 bases, with 3 bases of the junction left unmatched. The CDR3 extends over 15 amino acids. CDR1 and CDR2 (germline): SGHVS, FQNEAQ.

In this sample, this clonotype turned up once. This sequence joins TRBV5-5 and TRBJ2-6; the D gene is possibly TRBD1 (5 bases). The V end lost 0 bases, the J end lost 1 base, and 11 bases lay between the germline ends. CDR1 is SGHKS and CDR2 is YYEKEE in the germline V gene (reference sequence). This CDR3 comprises 17 residues. CDR3 in amino acids: CASSLAGLPSGANVLTF. The CDR3 DNA reads as TGTGCCAGCAGCTTGGCAGGGCTTCCTTCTGGGGCCAACGTCCTGACTTTC.